This entry features one T cell receptor beta chain sequence. Its matching antigen is unknown. The sample originates from a study of T-cell memory formation after mild COVID-19. Study as a whole: TCR clusters largely stayed donor specific. Findings and caveats of the study: Some responding clones appeared in pre-infection memory, suggesting cross-reactive memory joined. Clones which contracted sat mainly in CM and EM if CD4+, and in EMRA if CD8+. Still unconfirmed is whether the second-wave clones peaking on day 37 recognized SARS-CoV-2.

Per germline, CDR1 SGHTA and CDR2 FQGNSA. The junction had 2 bases not matched to a gene; V was cut back by 5 bases and J by 2 bases. This CDR3 has 15 amino acids. TCRdb re-called the 5' RACE reads through MiXCR, storing one row per CDR3 protein. The profile covers 140,000 to 150,000 distinct CDR3 sequences, with approximately 5.7% appearing a single time and about 2.1% taken by the ten largest. Material for sequencing was PBMCs or a T cell subset sorted from them (not recorded which). V usage is TRBV7-2 and J usage is TRBJ2-7; TRBD2 matches at 14 bases. This TCR came from an adult woman who had mild COVID-19 (a few samples of this study predate the infection). Cell type and time point are not known. CDR3 DNA sequence: TGTGCCAGCAGCCCGGGACTAGCGGGGGCCTACGAGCAGTACTTC. Amino acids: CASSPGLAGAYEQYF. The full variable domain, rest sourced from reference TRBV7-2 and TRBJ2-7, is GAGVSQSPSNKVTEKGKDVELRCDPISGHTALYWYRQSLGQGLEFLIYFQGNSAPDKSGLPSDRFSAERTGGSVSTLTIQRTQQEDSAVYLCASSPGLAGAYEQYFGPGTRLTVT.